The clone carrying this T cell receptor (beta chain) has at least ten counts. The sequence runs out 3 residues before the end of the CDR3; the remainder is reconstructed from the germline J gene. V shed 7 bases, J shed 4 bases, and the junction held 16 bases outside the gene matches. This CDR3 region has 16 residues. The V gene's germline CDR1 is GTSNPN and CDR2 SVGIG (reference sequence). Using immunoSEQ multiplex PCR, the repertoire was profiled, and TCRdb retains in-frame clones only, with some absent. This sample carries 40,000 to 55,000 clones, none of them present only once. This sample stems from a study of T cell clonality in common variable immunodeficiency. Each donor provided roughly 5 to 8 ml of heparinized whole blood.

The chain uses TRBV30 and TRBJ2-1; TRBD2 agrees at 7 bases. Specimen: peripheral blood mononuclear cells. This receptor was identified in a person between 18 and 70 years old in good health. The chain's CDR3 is CASSPRGDRGYNEQFF. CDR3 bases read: TGTGCCTCCTCTCCCCGGGGGGATAGGGGATACAATGAG.